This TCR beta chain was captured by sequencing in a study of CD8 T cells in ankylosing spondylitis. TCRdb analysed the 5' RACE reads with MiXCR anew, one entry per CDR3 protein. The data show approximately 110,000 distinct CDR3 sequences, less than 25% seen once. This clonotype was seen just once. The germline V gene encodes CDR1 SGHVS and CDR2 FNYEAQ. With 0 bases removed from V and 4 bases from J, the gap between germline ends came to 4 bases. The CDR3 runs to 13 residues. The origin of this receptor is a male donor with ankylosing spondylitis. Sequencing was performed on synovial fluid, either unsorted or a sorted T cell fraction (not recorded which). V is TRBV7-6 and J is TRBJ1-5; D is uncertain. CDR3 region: CASSLADNQPQHF. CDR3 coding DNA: TGTGCCAGCAGCTTAGCAGATAATCAGCCCCAGCATTTT.